This T cell receptor (beta chain) originates from a study of shared clonotypes between healthy human individuals. Study-level background: Samples came from a couple of female and a few male donors aged 18 to 49.

CDR1 SGHAT and CDR2 FQNNGV come from the germline V gene. The CDR3 is made up of 13 amino acids. The germline V and J ends were trimmed by 1 base and 5 bases, with 8 bases remaining between them. As to this clone: Its antigen is unidentified. Other DNA sequences of this sample code for an identical CDR3.

Study-level points and caveats: Investigators collected only blood, and repertoires in tissues likely differ. Sharing of clonotypes among donors was expected to vary with sequencing depth.

Running of the assay took place at deep level. Data came from immunoSEQ multiplex PCR; TCRdb stores just in-frame clones and leaves some out. The top ten hold around 0.14% of the sample, which has approximately 2.5 million clones, around 90% seen once. The specimen was naive CD4+ T cells sorted from blood. This sample's subset: CD45RA+ positively selected. The receptor comes from a man younger than 30 in good health. The chain links TRBV11-2 to TRBJ2-5; D assignment may be TRBD1 or TRBD2 (6 bases each). CDR3 sequence: CASSLGGAETQYF. Written as DNA, the CDR3 is TGTGCCAGCAGCTTAGGGGGGGCTGAGACCCAGTACTTC. The full variable domain, in which reference TRBV11-2 and TRBJ2-5 provide the parts outside the CDR3, is EAGVAQSPRYKIIEKRQSVAFWCNPISGHATLYWYQQILGQGPKLLIQFQNNGVVDDSQLPKDRFSAERLKGVDSTLKIQPAKLEDSAVYLCASSLGGAETQYFGPGTRLLVL.